This TCR beta chain was recovered during a study of tumor-infiltrating lymphocytes in oesophageal squamous cell carcinoma. TCRdb re-analysed the PCR reads in MiXCR, keeping a single row per CDR3 protein. The sample yields 20,000 or so distinct CDR3 sequences, roughly 40% seen once. The receptor was isolated from a male donor with esophageal squamous cell carcinoma. The sequenced sample was esophageal tumor tissue.

DNA for the CDR3: TGTGCCAGCAGTCCAGCAGGGGGGCAGGTCAATGAGCAGTTCTTC. Residues: CASSPAGGQVNEQFF. This sequence joins TRBV6-1 and TRBJ2-5; D perhaps matches TRBD1 (7 bases). The J call is uncertain, as TRBJ2-1 better fits the DNA end. Germline CDR1 is MNHNS and CDR2 is SASEGT. The CDR3 totals 15 residues.